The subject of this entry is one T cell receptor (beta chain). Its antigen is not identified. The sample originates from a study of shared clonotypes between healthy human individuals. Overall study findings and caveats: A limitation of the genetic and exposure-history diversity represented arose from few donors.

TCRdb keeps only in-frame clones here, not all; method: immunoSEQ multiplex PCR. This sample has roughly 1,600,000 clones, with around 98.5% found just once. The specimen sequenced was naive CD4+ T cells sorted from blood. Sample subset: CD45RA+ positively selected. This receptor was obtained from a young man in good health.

CDR3 in DNA: TGTGCCAGCTCACGCGAGAGCGGGAGGAGCACAGATACGCAGTATTTT. This translates into CASSRESGRSTDTQYF. The rearrangement joins TRBV18 to TRBJ2-3, with TRBD2 matching 9 bases. The J segment lost 0 bases and the V segment lost 4 bases, leaving 5 bases of the junction unmatched. CDR1 and CDR2 from the germline V gene are KGHSH and LQKENI. This CDR3 has 16 amino acids.